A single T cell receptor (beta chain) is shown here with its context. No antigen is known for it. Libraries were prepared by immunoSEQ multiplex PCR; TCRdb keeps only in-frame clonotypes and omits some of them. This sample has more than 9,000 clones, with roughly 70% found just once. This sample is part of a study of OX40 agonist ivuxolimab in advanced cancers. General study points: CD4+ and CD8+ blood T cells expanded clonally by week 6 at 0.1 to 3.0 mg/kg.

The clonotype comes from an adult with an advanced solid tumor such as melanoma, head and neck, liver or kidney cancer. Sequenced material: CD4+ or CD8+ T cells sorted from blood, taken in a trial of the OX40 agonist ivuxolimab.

CDR3 bases: TGTGCCAGCAGCTTAAGGCTACGACAGGGGACCTACAATGAGCAGTTCTTC. Its protein is CASSLRLRQGTYNEQFF. The J gene is TRBJ2-1, the V gene TRBV7-2; 8 nucleotides match TRBD1. This CDR3 has 17 amino acids. V dropped 2 bases and J dropped 2; count of bases not matched to a gene: 8. CDR1 SGHTA and CDR2 FQGNSA come from the germline V gene.